This TCR beta chain stems from a study of OX40 agonist ivuxolimab in advanced cancers. J was trimmed by 4 bases and V by 8 bases; bases with no gene match: 6. The CDR3 spans 14 residues. Germline assignment: CDR1 SGHTA and CDR2 FQGTGA. Concerning this clone: Its target is unknown.

The method was immunoSEQ multiplex PCR; TCRdb's version includes in-frame clones alone and lacks a portion of them. This table has tens of thousands of clones, 70% to 90% appearing once. Regarding the study as a whole: On average, a greater number of expanded clones characterised CD8+ T cells relative to CD4+.

The rearrangement joins TRBV7-3 to TRBJ2-3, with 10 bases identical to TRBD2. The sequenced sample was CD4+ or CD8+ T cells sorted from blood, obtained in a trial of the OX40 agonist ivuxolimab. This receptor was obtained from an adult with an advanced solid tumor such as melanoma, head and neck, liver or kidney cancer. CDR3 nucleotides: TGTGCCAGCCAGAACAGCGGGGGGGCAGATACGCAGTATTTT. This gives the protein CASQNSGGADTQYF.